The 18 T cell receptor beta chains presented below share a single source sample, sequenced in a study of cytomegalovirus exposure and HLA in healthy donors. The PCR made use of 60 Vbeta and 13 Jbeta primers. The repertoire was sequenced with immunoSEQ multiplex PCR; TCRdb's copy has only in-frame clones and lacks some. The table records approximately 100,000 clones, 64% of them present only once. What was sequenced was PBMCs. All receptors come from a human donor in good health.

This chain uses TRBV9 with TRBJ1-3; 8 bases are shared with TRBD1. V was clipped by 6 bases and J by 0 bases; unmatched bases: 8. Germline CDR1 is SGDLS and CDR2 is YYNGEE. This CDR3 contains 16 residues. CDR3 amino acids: CASTGGTGLSGNTIYF. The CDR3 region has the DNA TGTGCCAGCACCGGCGGGACAGGCCTCTCTGGAAACACCATATATTTT.

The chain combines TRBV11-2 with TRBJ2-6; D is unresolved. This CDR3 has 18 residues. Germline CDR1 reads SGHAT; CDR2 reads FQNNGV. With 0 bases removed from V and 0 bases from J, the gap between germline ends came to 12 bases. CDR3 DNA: TGTGCCAGCAGCTTAGACAGGATTTATGGCTCTGGGGCCAACGTCCTGACTTTC. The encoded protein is CASSLDRIYGSGANVLTF.

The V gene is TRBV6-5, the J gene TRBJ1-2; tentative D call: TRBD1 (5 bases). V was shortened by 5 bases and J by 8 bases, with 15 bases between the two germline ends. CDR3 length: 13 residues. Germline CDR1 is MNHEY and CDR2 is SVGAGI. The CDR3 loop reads CASSQGARGGYTF. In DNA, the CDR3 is TGTGCCAGCAGTCAAGGGGCCCGCGGCGGCTACACCTTC.

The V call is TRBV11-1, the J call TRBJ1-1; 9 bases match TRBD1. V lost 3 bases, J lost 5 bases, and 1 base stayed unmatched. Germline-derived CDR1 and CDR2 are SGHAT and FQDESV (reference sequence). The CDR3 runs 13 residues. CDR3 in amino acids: CASSFDRGTEAFF. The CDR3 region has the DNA TGTGCCAGCAGCTTTGACAGGGGGACTGAAGCTTTCTTT.

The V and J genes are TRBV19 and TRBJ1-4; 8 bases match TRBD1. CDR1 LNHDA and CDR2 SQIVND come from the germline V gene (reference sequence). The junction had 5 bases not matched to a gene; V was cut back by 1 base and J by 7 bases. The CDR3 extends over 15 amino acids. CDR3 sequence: CASSIVPGGSEKLFF. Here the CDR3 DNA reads TGTGCCAGTAGTATAGTGCCAGGGGGCAGTGAAAAACTGTTTTTT.

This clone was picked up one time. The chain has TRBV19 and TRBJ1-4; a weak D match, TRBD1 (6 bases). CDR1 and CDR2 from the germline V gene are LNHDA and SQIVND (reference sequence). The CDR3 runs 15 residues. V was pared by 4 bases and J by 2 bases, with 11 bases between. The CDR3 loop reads CASSTRGPTNEKLFF. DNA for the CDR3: TGTGCCAGTAGTACCAGGGGACCGACTAATGAAAAACTGTTTTTT.

For the CDR3, the DNA is TGTGCCAGCGGGGAGGGACAGGGTCGGCAAAAACTGTTTTTT. As protein: CASGEGQGRQKLFF. V gene TRBV2 combines with J gene TRBJ1-4; 9 nucleotides line up with TRBD1. V was clipped by 8 bases and J by 9 bases; unmatched bases: 10. The CDR3 loop spans 14 amino acids. Looked up from germline, CDR1 is SNHLY and CDR2 is FYNNEI.

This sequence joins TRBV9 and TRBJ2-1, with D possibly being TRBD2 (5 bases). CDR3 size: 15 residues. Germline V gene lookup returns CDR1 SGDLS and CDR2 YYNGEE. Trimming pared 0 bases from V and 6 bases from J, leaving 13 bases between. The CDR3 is CASSVGLSGSNEQFF. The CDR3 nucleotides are TGTGCCAGCAGCGTAGGGCTTTCGGGAAGCAATGAGCAGTTCTTC.

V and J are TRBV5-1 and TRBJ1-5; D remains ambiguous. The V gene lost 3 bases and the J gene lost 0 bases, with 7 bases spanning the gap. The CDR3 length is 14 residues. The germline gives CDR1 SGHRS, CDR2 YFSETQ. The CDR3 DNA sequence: TGCGCCAGCAGCTCCGGGGATAGCAATCAGCCCCAGCATTTT. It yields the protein CASSSGDSNQPQHF.

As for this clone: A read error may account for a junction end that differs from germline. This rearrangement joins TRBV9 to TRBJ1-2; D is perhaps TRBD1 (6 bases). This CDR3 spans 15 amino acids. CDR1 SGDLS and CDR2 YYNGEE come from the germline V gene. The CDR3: CASSVEQGPNYGYPF. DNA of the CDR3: TGTGCCAGCAGCGTAGAACAGGGACCCAACTATGGCTACCCCTTC.

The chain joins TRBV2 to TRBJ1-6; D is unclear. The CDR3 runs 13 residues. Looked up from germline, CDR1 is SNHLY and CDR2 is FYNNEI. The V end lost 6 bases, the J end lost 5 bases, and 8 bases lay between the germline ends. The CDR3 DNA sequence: TGTGCCAGCAGCAAACCTAATAATTCACCCCTCCACTTT. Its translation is CASSKPNNSPLHF.

CDR3 sequence reads: CASRLQALRRTEAFF. The DNA of the CDR3 is TGTGCCAGCAGACTCCAGGCCCTCCGTCGCACTGAAGCTTTCTTT. This chain joins TRBV6-5 and TRBJ1-1; unclear D gene. Germline V gives CDR1 MNHEY, CDR2 SVGAGI. This CDR3 region has 15 residues. The V and J ends lost 6 bases and 4 bases respectively, with 18 bases between them.

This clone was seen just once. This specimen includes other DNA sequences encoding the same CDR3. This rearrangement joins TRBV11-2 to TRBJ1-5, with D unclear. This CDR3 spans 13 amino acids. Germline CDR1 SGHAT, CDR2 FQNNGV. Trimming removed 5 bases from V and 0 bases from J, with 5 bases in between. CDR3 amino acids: CASSLYSNQPQHF. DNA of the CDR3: TGTGCCAGCAGCCTCTATAGCAATCAGCCCCAGCATTTT.

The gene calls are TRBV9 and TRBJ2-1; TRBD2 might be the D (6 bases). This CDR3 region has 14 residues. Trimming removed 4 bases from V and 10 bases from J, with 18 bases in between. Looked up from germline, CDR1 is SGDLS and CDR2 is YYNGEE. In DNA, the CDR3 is TGTGCCAGCAGCTTACGATCGCGGGGTAGCGAGCAGTTCTTC. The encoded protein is CASSLRSRGSEQFF.

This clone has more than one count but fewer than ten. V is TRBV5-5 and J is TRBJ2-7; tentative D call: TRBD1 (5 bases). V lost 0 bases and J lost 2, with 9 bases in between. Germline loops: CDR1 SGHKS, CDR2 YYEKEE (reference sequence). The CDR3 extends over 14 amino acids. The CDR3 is CASSLEWGPYEQYF. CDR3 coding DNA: TGTGCCAGCAGCTTGGAGTGGGGCCCCTACGAGCAGTACTTC.

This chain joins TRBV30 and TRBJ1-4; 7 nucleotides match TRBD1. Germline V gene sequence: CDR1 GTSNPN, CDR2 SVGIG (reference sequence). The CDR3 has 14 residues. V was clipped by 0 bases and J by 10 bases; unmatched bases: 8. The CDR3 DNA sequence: TGTGCCTGGAGTGTACGAGGACAGGAAGGAAAACTGTTTTTT. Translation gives CAWSVRGQEGKLFF.

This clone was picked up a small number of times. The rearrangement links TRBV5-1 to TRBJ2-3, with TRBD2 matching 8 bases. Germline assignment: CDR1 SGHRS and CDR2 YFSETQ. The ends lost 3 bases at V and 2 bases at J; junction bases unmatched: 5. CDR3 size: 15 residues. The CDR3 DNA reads TGCGCCAGCAGCTCGACGGGGGGGACCACAGATACGCAGTATTTT. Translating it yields CASSSTGGTTDTQYF.

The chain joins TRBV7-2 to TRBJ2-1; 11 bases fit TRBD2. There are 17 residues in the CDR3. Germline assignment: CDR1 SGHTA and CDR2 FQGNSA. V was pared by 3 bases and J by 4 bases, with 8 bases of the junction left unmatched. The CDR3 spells CASSFRLAGGVYNEQFF. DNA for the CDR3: TGTGCCAGCAGCTTCAGGCTAGCGGGGGGAGTTTACAATGAGCAGTTCTTC.